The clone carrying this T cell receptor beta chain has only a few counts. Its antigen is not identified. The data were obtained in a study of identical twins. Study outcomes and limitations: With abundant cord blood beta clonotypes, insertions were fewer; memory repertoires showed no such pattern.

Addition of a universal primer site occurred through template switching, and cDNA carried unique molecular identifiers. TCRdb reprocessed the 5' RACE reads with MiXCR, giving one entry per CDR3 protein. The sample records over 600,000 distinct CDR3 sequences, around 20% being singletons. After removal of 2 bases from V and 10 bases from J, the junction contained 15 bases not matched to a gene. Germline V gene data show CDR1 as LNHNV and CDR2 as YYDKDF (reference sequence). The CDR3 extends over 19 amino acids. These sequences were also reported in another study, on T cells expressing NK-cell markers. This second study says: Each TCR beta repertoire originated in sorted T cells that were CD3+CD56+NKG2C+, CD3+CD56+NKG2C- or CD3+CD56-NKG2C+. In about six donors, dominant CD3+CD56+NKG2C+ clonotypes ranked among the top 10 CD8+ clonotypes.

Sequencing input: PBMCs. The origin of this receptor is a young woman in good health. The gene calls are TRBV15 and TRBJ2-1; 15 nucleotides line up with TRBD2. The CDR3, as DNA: TGTGCCACCAGCAGATTCGGACTAGCGGGGGGGCCGGCACGTCAAGAGCAGTTCTTC. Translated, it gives CATSRFGLAGGPARQEQFF.